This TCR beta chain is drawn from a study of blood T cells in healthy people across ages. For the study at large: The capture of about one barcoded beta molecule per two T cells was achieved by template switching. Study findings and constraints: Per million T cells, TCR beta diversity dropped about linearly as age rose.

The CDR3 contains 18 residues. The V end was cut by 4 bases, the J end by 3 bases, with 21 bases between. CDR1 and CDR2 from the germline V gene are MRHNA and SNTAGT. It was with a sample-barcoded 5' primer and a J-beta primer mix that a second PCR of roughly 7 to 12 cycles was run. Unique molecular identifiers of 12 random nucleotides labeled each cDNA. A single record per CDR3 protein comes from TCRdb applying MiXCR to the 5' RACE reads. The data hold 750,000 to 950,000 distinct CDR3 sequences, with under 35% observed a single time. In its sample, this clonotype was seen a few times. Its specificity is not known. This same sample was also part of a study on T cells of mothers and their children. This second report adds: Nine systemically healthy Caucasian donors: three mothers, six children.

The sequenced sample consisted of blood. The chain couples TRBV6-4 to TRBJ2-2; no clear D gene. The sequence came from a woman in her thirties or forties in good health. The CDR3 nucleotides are TGTGCCAGCAGTGCCGAAACTCACCAGGTCCCGTACACCGGGGAGCTGTTTTTT. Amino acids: CASSAETHQVPYTGELFF.